This TCR beta chain was obtained from a study of PD-1 blockade in classical Hodgkin lymphoma. Study as a whole: Patients were infused with nivolumab 3 mg/kg every 2 weeks. Broader study findings: Reasons behind the repertoire differences stay unclear, perhaps disease activity or earlier therapy. Newly diagnosed patients were said to have less baseline TCR diversity than healthy donors did. By C4D1, CD4+ diversity increased significantly, especially in complete responders.

Worth noting for this clone: Its antigen remains unknown.

Germline CDR1 and CDR2: MNHEY and SVGAGI. CDR3 length: 14 residues. The V gene lost 6 bases and the J gene lost 4 bases, with 12 bases spanning the gap. As to time point: cycle 4 day 1 (C4D1), after around six weeks of nivolumab. Each patient relapsed following autologous stem cell transplantation, and prior brentuximab vedotin exposure differed. Sequencing was performed with immunoSEQ multiplex PCR; in TCRdb, only in-frame clones are kept and a portion is missing. Of tens of thousands of clones in the sample, roughly 82% were seen once. This sequence was found in a human donor with classical Hodgkin lymphoma. This material consisted of peripheral blood mononuclear cells (PBMCs), taken before the fourth cycle of nivolumab. This chain connects TRBV6-5 to TRBJ1-4, with D perhaps TRBD1 (6 bases). The CDR3: CASSRRGVNEKLFF. The CDR3 nucleotides read TGTGCCAGCAGCAGAAGGGGGGTTAATGAAAAACTGTTTTTT.